These 20 T cell receptor beta chains were all obtained from the same sample, sequenced in a study of T cells in Graves' hyperthyroidism and ophthalmopathy. The TCR beta CDR3 regions underwent amplification using RNA transcripts as the source. HTBI primers drove first-round RT-PCR of the TCR CDR3. One entry per CDR3 protein results from TCRdb running MiXCR on the multiplex PCR reads. This table holds 450,000 to 700,000 distinct CDR3 sequences, 35% to 55% found once. The sample consisted of peripheral blood or thyroid tissue (not recorded which). These receptors came from an adult woman with Graves' disease, either hyperthyroidism or ophthalmopathy (not recorded which).

This chain links TRBV6-1 with TRBJ2-2; TRBD1 might be the D (6 bases). Germline CDR1 is MNHNS and CDR2 is SASEGT. This CDR3 contains 15 residues. V was pared by 6 bases and J by 6 bases, with 17 bases between. The CDR3 coding sequence is TGTGCCAGCAGCCAAGTCAGGGGTTTCGCCGGGGAGCTGTTTTTT. This encodes CASSQVRGFAGELFF.

The chain is built from TRBV7-3 and TRBJ2-3; D may correspond to TRBD1 or TRBD2 (5 bases each). CDR3 size: 13 residues. The germline gives CDR1 SGHTA, CDR2 FQGTGA. Trimming removed 2 bases at V and 6 bases at J, with 9 bases between. CDR3 sequence: CASSLSGRDTQYF. The CDR3 bases are TGTGCCAGCAGCTTATCGGGGCGGGATACGCAGTATTTT.

In this sample, this clonotype turned up many times. This sequence joins TRBV20-1 and TRBJ2-7, with D unclear. Trimming left V 2 bases short and J 1 base short, with 18 bases between. Germline-derived CDR1 and CDR2 are DFQATT and SNEGSKA (reference sequence). This CDR3 region has 16 residues. The chain's CDR3 is CSARLPGLVGSYEQYF. The CDR3 bases are TGCAGTGCTAGACTACCCGGGCTAGTTGGGTCCTACGAGCAGTACTTC.

The J gene is TRBJ1-2, the V gene TRBV10-3; unclear D gene. This CDR3 is 11 amino acids long. V gave up 10 bases and J gave up 5 bases, with 11 bases separating them. The germline V gene encodes CDR1 ENHRY and CDR2 SYGVKD. The CDR3 region is CASAWGYGYTF. The CDR3 DNA sequence: TGTGCCAGCGCATGGGGTTATGGCTACACCTTC.

This clonotype has ten or more counts. The rearrangement links TRBV29-1 to TRBJ2-2; D unclear. CDR1 SQVTM and CDR2 ANQGSEA come from the germline V gene. V gave up 2 bases and J gave up 5 bases, with 12 bases separating them. This CDR3 is built from 14 residues. The CDR3 DNA sequence: TGCAGCGTTGAAAGCGCCGGAAGGACCGGGGAGCTGTTTTTT. It translates to CSVESAGRTGELFF.

Many counts were recorded for this clonotype. The chain links TRBV5-1 to TRBJ2-5, with D perhaps TRBD1 (6 bases). The CDR3 runs to 15 residues. The V gene lost 4 bases and the J gene lost 1 base, with 14 bases spanning the gap. The germline CDR1 and CDR2 sequences are SGHRS and YFSETQ. CDR3 nucleotides: TGCGCCAGCAGCGCAAAACAGGGACCCCAAGAGACCCAGTACTTC. Residues: CASSAKQGPQETQYF.

This clonotype has just one count. The junction departs from the called germline gene at one end, perhaps through a read error. V is TRBV5-4 and J is TRBJ2-6; the D call may be TRBD1 or TRBD2 (6 bases each). The CDR3 extends over 13 amino acids. The germline gives CDR1 SGHNT, CDR2 YYREEE (reference sequence). Here the CDR3 reads CASSYPGAYVLTF. The CDR3 DNA sequence: TGTGCCAGCAGTTACCCGGGGGCCTACGTCCTGACTTTC.

This clonotype has more than one count but fewer than ten. The gene calls are TRBV29-1 and TRBJ2-2; no clear D. CDR1 SQVTM and CDR2 ANQGSEA come from the germline V gene. The length of the CDR3 is 12 residues. The ends were cut back, 8 bases at V and 0 bases at J, with 7 bases in the middle. CDR3 loop: CSLMANTGELFF. The DNA of the CDR3 is TGCAGCCTCATGGCGAACACCGGGGAGCTGTTTTTT.

This clonotype came up a few times. The chain joins TRBV29-1 to TRBJ2-5; D might be TRBD1 (5 bases). V lost 5 bases, J lost 0 bases, and 13 bases lay in between. Germline V gene sequence: CDR1 SQVTM, CDR2 ANQGSEA. This CDR3 spans 14 amino acids. In DNA, the CDR3 is TGCAGCGTTCCCTCATCGACAGACCAAGAGACCCAGTACTTC. Translating gives CSVPSSTDQETQYF.

Points on this clonotype: The conserved phenylalanine or tryptophan is not found at the CDR3 terminus, so this likely reflects a read error. Because the CDR3's place on the DNA is in doubt, the DNA is left out and the CDR3 is given as listed by TCRdb. The chain uses TRBV7-9 and TRBJ2-7. CDR1 and CDR2 from the germline V gene are SEHNR and FQNEAQ (reference sequence). The CDR3 has 11 residues if both end residues are counted. CDR3: CASSFGPQVNL.

There are a few counts of this clonotype. This chain connects TRBV3-1 to TRBJ1-3, with no clear D. The CDR3 runs to 15 residues. V was clipped by 1 base and J by 0 bases, with 7 bases between them. The V gene's germline CDR1 is LGHDT and CDR2 YNNKEL (reference sequence). The CDR3 DNA is TGTGCCAGCAGCCAAGGCAGCCTCTCTGGAAACACCATATATTTT. This encodes CASSQGSLSGNTIYF.

The rearrangement joins TRBV25-1 to TRBJ1-6, with unresolved D. The germline CDR1 and CDR2 sequences are MGHDK and SYGVNS. The CDR3 is 14 residues long. Trimming took 6 bases from V and 7 from J, leaving 13 bases between them. The CDR3 nucleotides read TGTGCCAGCAGAGAGTGGGGAGAGAATTCACCCCTCCACTTT. Encoded protein: CASREWGENSPLHF. Drawing the rest from reference TRBV25-1 and TRBJ1-6, the complete variable domain is EADIYQTPRYLVIGTGKKITLECSQTMGHDKMYWYQQDPGMELHLIHYSYGVNSTEKGDLSSESTVSRIRTEHFPLTLESARPSHTSQYLCASREWGENSPLHFGNGTRLTVT.

The sample holds many counts of this clonotype. The chain links TRBV7-2 to TRBJ2-2; perhaps TRBD1 as D (5 bases). CDR3 length equals 14 residues. V was clipped by 5 bases and J by 2 bases, with 9 bases between them. CDR1 and CDR2 from the germline V gene are SGHTA and FQGNSA. The CDR3 nucleotides are TGTGCCAGCAGCCTAGACAGTAACACCGGGGAGCTGTTTTTT. This encodes CASSLDSNTGELFF.

There are a few counts of this clonotype. The chain employs TRBV20-1 and TRBJ1-5; D gene ambiguous. The V end lost 3 bases, the J end lost 6 bases, and 15 bases lay between the germline ends. This CDR3 region has 14 residues. Germline loops: CDR1 DFQATT, CDR2 SNEGSKA (reference sequence). The CDR3 loop reads CSARREALSQPQHF. The CDR3 DNA sequence: TGCAGTGCTAGGAGGGAGGCGTTGAGTCAGCCCCAGCATTTT.

The gene calls are TRBV10-3 and TRBJ1-2, with a weak D call TRBD1 (6 bases). The CDR3 totals 17 residues. The V gene's germline CDR1 is ENHRY and CDR2 SYGVKD. Trimming took off 7 bases at V and 3 bases at J, with 24 bases between the two ends. CDR3 in amino acids: CAITEGGNGEQYYGYTF. Written as DNA, the CDR3 is TGTGCCATCACCGAAGGGGGAAATGGGGAGCAGTACTATGGCTACACCTTC.

This clonotype has a count of ten or more. The rearrangement joins TRBV5-8 to TRBJ1-5; 7 nucleotides match TRBD1. This CDR3 is 16 amino acids long. Germline assignment: CDR1 SGHTS and CDR2 YDEGEE. The J segment lost 5 bases and the V segment lost 0 bases, leaving 8 bases of the junction unmatched. CDR3 amino acids: CASSLGDRLIDQPQHF. CDR3 coding DNA: TGTGCCAGCAGCTTGGGGGACAGACTTATCGATCAGCCCCAGCATTTT.

V gene TRBV7-6 combines with J gene TRBJ2-5; 11 positions agree with TRBD1. The CDR3 has 15 residues. Trimming took 5 bases from V and 5 from J; bases not matched to a gene: 7. Germline V gene sequence: CDR1 SGHVS, CDR2 FNYEAQ. The CDR3 spells CASSARDRGSETQYF. The CDR3 DNA reads TGTGCCAGCAGCGCCAGGGACAGGGGGTCGGAGACCCAGTACTTC. Full variable domain (outside the CDR3, taken from reference TRBV7-6 and TRBJ2-5): GAGVSQSPRYKVTKRGQDVALRCDPISGHVSLYWYRQALGQGPEFLTYFNYEAQQDKSGLPNDRFSAERPEGSISTLTIQRTEQRDSAMYRCASSARDRGSETQYFGPGTRLLVL.

This clonotype was recorded only once. The chain is built from TRBV25-1 and TRBJ2-5, with D perhaps matching TRBD1 or TRBD2 (5 bases each). V was trimmed by 5 bases and J by 0 bases, leaving 16 bases between them. The CDR3 length is 16 residues. The germline V gene has CDR1 MGHDK and CDR2 SYGVNS. CDR3 protein: CASSLSPGTYQETQYF. The CDR3 nucleotides are TGTGCCAGCAGTTTATCTCCCGGGACGTACCAAGAGACCCAGTACTTC.

Only a few counts were recorded for this clonotype. A much larger clone differs by one base, so this may be a read error. The CDR3 coding sequence is TGTGCCACCAGCAGAGGTCTGGCGGGAGAGGCCCAGTACTTC. Amino acid sequence: CATSRGLAGEAQYF. J is TRBJ2-5 and V is TRBV15; 7 bases agree with TRBD2. This CDR3 is 14 amino acids long. Germline assignment: CDR1 LNHNV and CDR2 YYDKDF (reference sequence).

The CDR3 loop is CASSVDANYGYTF. CDR3 bases: TGTGCCAGCAGCGTGGACGCTAACTATGGCTACACCTTC. The genes are TRBV7-2 and TRBJ1-2; D gene ambiguous. CDR3 size: 13 residues. V was pared by 5 bases and J by 0 bases, with 7 bases between. The germline V gene has CDR1 SGHTA and CDR2 FQGNSA.